These 18 T cell receptor delta chains share one sample of origin, sequenced in a study of Vδ1+ human thymocytes. The template was reverse-transcribed extracted RNA. Multiplex PCR used pooled V-gene forward primers and a constant-region reverse primer to amplify CDR3s. TCRdb reapplied CATT to the multiplex PCR reads. The sample comprises 80,000 or so delta-chain clones, about 38% of which are singletons, and about 0.26% rests with the top ten. Study-wide results and caveats: Thymic TRG and TRD repertoires appeared highly polyclonal.

Antigens for these TCRs are unknown. Sequencing used Vdelta1+ gamma-delta thymocytes from the thymus. Subset specified: FACS-sorted CD3+ TCRalphabeta- TCRVdelta1+ TCRVdelta2- thymocytes. These TCRs come from a boy in the first two years of life who had congenital heart surgery.

V gene TRDV1 combines with J gene TRDJ1; no clear D. The CDR3 extends over 18 amino acids. Germline V gene sequence: CDR1 TSWWSYY, CDR2 QGS. Trimming stripped 0 bases from V and 0 bases from J, with 17 bases between. The CDR3 bases are TGTGCTCTTGGGGAACTTCGAGTTCCGGGAGAGTACACCGATAAACTCATCTTT. Translating it yields CALGELRVPGEYTDKLIF.

The gene calls are TRDV2 and TRDJ1; TRDD3 aligns across 8 bases. The CDR3 is made up of 19 amino acids. J gave up 3 bases and V 5 bases, and 22 bases lay outside the gene matches. Germline V gene lookup returns CDR1 GEAIGNYY and CDR2 EKD. This CDR3 is CACGALDGQDWGFPDKLIF. CDR3 nucleotide sequence: TGTGCCTGTGGGGCTTTGGACGGGCAGGACTGGGGGTTCCCCGATAAACTCATCTTT.

This rearrangement joins TRDV1 to TRDJ1; D perhaps matches TRDD3 (6 bases). Per the germline V gene, CDR1 is TSWWSYY and CDR2 is QGS. The CDR3 is 13 residues long. Between the trimmed V and J ends, which lost 7 bases and 9 bases, there was a span of 18 bases. Here the CDR3 reads CALEDTNLRELIF. DNA for the CDR3: TGTGCTCTTGAGGATACTAACTTGAGGGAACTCATCTTT.

The chain is built from TRDV1 and TRDJ1, with 7 bases matching TRDD3. Germline values: CDR1 TSWWSYY, CDR2 QGS. This CDR3 has 19 residues. Germline trimming cut 1 base from V and 2 bases from J; bases unmatched to any gene: 16. Here the CDR3 DNA reads TGTGCTCTTGGGGAACGAGATCGGGTGCGGGGGATTGTTACCGATAAACTCATCTTT. It codes for CALGERDRVRGIVTDKLIF.

Details on this clone: Other DNA sequences in the same sample also yield this CDR3. This chain uses TRDV2 with TRDJ1, with 11 nucleotides matching TRDD3. The V segment lost 9 bases and the J segment 3 bases; nucleotides outside the gene matches: 14. Germline assignment: CDR1 GEAIGNYY and CDR2 EKD. The CDR3 length is 16 residues. The CDR3 sequence: CATLWGILAGSDKLIF. The CDR3 region has the DNA TGTGCCACCCTCTGGGGGATACTAGCCGGTTCCGATAAACTCATCTTT.

The rearrangement links TRDV1 to TRDJ1; 7 nucleotides match TRDD3. Germline CDR1 is TSWWSYY and CDR2 is QGS. The V gene end was trimmed by 4 bases and the J gene end by 3 bases; junction bases not matched to a gene: 20. CDR3 length: 19 amino acids. This CDR3 reads CALGGAWLVSAGGPDKLIF. CDR3 in DNA: TGTGCTCTTGGGGGAGCTTGGCTAGTAAGTGCTGGGGGCCCCGATAAACTCATCTTT.

V and J are TRDV1 and TRDJ1; D possibly corresponds to TRDD3 (5 bases). The germline CDR1 and CDR2 sequences are TSWWSYY and QGS. The CDR3 runs to 18 residues. V was cut by 2 bases and J by 0 bases, with 19 bases left in between. This chain's CDR3 is CALGEIPEKGTDTDKLIF. The CDR3 DNA reads as TGTGCTCTTGGGGAAATCCCCGAGAAGGGGACCGACACCGATAAACTCATCTTT.

This clone has more than one count but fewer than ten. V usage is TRDV1 and J usage is TRDJ1; 7 nucleotides agree with TRDD2. Trimming at V came to 5 bases and at J to 1 base, leaving 22 bases not matched to a gene. The CDR3 extends over 20 amino acids. From germline, CDR1 is TSWWSYY and CDR2 QGS. CDR3 loop: CALGRAGRPSLTSSTDKLIF. Written as DNA, the CDR3 is TGTGCTCTTGGGAGAGCCGGAAGGCCTTCCTTAACTTCAAGCACCGATAAACTCATCTTT.

The chain employs TRDV1 and TRDJ1; unclear D gene. The V end was cut by 3 bases, the J end by 0 bases, with 8 bases between. The CDR3 runs to 14 residues. Germline V lookup: CDR1 TSWWSYY, CDR2 QGS. CDR3 sequence (DNA): TGTGCTCTTGGGGAGCCCCCGTACACCGATAAACTCATCTTT. Protein product: CALGEPPYTDKLIF.

The chain carries TRDV1 and TRDJ1, with a possible D match to TRDD3 (6 bases). There are 20 residues in the CDR3. Germline CDR1 and CDR2: TSWWSYY and QGS. V lost 1 base, J lost 5 bases, and 29 bases lay in between. The chain's CDR3 is CALGEPHFQSTGRNRDKLIF. The CDR3 DNA sequence: TGTGCTCTTGGGGAACCTCACTTCCAGAGTACTGGGCGAAACAGGGATAAACTCATCTTT.

This clone was recorded a few times. The J gene is TRDJ1, the V gene TRDV1; D remains unclear. The CDR3 has 18 residues. Trimming left V 4 bases short and J 1 base short, with 22 bases between. Germline V gene sequence: CDR1 TSWWSYY, CDR2 QGS. In DNA, the CDR3 is TGTGCTCTTGGGGGGCCCCACACTCTACTCTCCATCACCGATAAACTCATCTTT. It yields the protein CALGGPHTLLSITDKLIF.

The genes are TRDV1 and TRDJ1; D gene unclear. This CDR3 has 19 amino acids. Germline V CDR1 and CDR2: TSWWSYY, QGS. V dropped 3 bases and J dropped 0 bases, with 23 bases sitting between them. The CDR3 bases are TGTGCTCTTGGGGACCGGGGTATCTCGTTTTATCAGTACACCGATAAACTCATCTTT. Encoded protein: CALGDRGISFYQYTDKLIF.

This clone occurred a few times. The chain is built from TRDV1 and TRDJ1; no reliable D call. V lost 2 bases, J lost 3 bases, and 31 bases lay in between. Looked up from germline, CDR1 is TSWWSYY and CDR2 is QGS. This CDR3 spans 21 amino acids. The CDR3 region has the DNA TGTGCTCTTGGGGAAGACCAAACAGAGAATACATTAGCCAATTACTCCGATAAACTCATCTTT. Translating gives CALGEDQTENTLANYSDKLIF.

Note on this clone: Other nucleotide sequences from this sample produce the same CDR3. This chain links TRDV1 with TRDJ1; possible D gene TRDD3, 5 bases. This CDR3 spans 18 amino acids. The V gene lost 2 bases and the J gene lost 0 bases, with 19 bases spanning the gap. Germline V gene lookup returns CDR1 TSWWSYY and CDR2 QGS. The CDR3 spells CALGEYQRGEVYTDKLIF. DNA for the CDR3: TGTGCTCTTGGGGAATATCAACGTGGGGAGGTATACACCGATAAACTCATCTTT.

This clone has more than one count but fewer than ten. The chain carries TRDV1 and TRDJ1, with TRDD3 matching over 10 bases. Germline V gene data show CDR1 as TSWWSYY and CDR2 as QGS. The CDR3 covers 24 residues. With V trimmed by 1 base and J by 4 bases, 30 bases remained unmatched. The CDR3 DNA reads TGTGCTCTTGGGGAACCTTCCTACGTTTTCCTAGTACTGGGGGATCCCGGGGGGAACGATAAACTCATCTTT. Translation gives CALGEPSYVFLVLGDPGGNDKLIF.

The gene calls are TRDV1 and TRDJ1; D is perhaps TRDD3 (7 bases). Germline loops: CDR1 TSWWSYY, CDR2 QGS. V lost 5 bases and J 5 bases, leaving 42 bases between the germline ends. This CDR3 is 23 amino acids long. For the CDR3, the DNA is TGTGCTCTTGGGCATCTGATGGCCTTCCAAACTTACTGGGGATATGAGGCCCTGGATAAACTCATCTTT. This encodes CALGHLMAFQTYWGYEALDKLIF.

This chain joins TRDV2 and TRDJ1; D possibly corresponds to TRDD3 (6 bases). CDR1 and CDR2 (germline): GEAIGNYY, EKD. The length of the CDR3 is 14 residues. Trimming took 9 bases from V and 0 from J, leaving 16 bases between them. The CDR3 sequence is CATFLGIYTDKLIF. CDR3 coding DNA: TGTGCCACGTTCCTGGGGATTTACACCGATAAACTCATCTTT.

In its sample, this clone was seen a few times. The V call is TRDV1, the J call TRDJ1; 12 bases match TRDD3. The trim removed 1 base at V and 0 bases at J, leaving 24 bases unmatched. This CDR3 comprises 24 residues. Germline loops: CDR1 TSWWSYY, CDR2 QGS. Written as DNA, the CDR3 is TGTGCTCTTGGGGAACGGCCCTTCCGGAGATATAGTACTGGGGGATACTTCTACACCGATAAACTCATCTTT. Protein sequence: CALGERPFRRYSTGGYFYTDKLIF.